One sample yielded the 14 T cell receptor beta chains listed below, sequenced in a study of cytomegalovirus exposure and HLA in healthy donors. The PCR ran on 60 Vbeta and 13 Jbeta primers. Produced via immunoSEQ multiplex PCR; TCRdb's table is partial and in-frame only. This sample yields about 180,000 clones, of which around 80% are seen a single time; 1.4% belongs to the top ten. The sample consisted of PBMCs. The origin of the receptors is a girl aged 10 to 17 in good health and CMV-seropositive.

V and J are TRBV10-3 and TRBJ2-3, with 14 positions matching TRBD2. This CDR3 has 16 residues. CDR1 is ENHRY, CDR2 SYGVKD, per germline. The V segment lost 6 bases and the J segment 3 bases; nucleotides outside the gene matches: 5. CDR3 nucleotides: TGTGCCATCAGCCTAAGACTAGCGGGGGGGACAGATACGCAGTATTTT. Translation: CAISLRLAGGTDTQYF.

As DNA, the CDR3 is TGTGCCAGCAGTTACGGACAGGGCACAGATACGCAGTATTTT. Translating gives CASSYGQGTDTQYF. The chain joins TRBV6-5 to TRBJ2-3; 7 nucleotides agree with TRBD1. Germline CDR1 is MNHEY and CDR2 is SVGAGI. J gave up 1 base and V 2 bases, and 0 bases lay outside the gene matches. The CDR3 loop spans 14 amino acids.

The rearrangement uses TRBV7-2 and TRBJ2-3, with TRBD2 as a possible D gene (5 bases). There are 15 residues in the CDR3. The germline V and J ends were trimmed by 1 base and 6 bases, with 14 bases remaining between them. The germline CDR1 and CDR2 sequences are SGHTA and FQGNSA. The CDR3 protein is CASSLVASQTDTQYF. The CDR3 nucleotides read TGTGCCAGCAGCTTAGTGGCTAGCCAGACGGATACGCAGTATTTT.

The J gene is TRBJ1-2, the V gene TRBV5-1; 9 bases align to TRBD1. V trimming: 3 bases; J trimming: 12 bases; junction bases outside the gene matches: 9. Germline V lookup: CDR1 SGHRS, CDR2 YFSETQ. The CDR3 spans 13 residues. The CDR3 sequence: CASSSGGTGLDTF. The CDR3 nucleotides read TGCGCCAGCAGCTCTGGAGGGACAGGGCTAGACACCTTC.

This clone was seen a handful of times. The V and J genes are TRBV2 and TRBJ2-7, with TRBD2 as a possible D gene (7 bases). Germline V gene lookup returns CDR1 SNHLY and CDR2 FYNNEI. The V end was cut by 0 bases, the J end by 4 bases, with 13 bases between. The CDR3 loop spans 15 amino acids. The CDR3 loop reads CASSEAPGRGYEQYF. CDR3 DNA sequence: TGTGCCAGCAGTGAAGCTCCTGGGAGGGGGTACGAGCAGTACTTC.

The gene calls are TRBV6-1 and TRBJ2-7, with TRBD2 matching 14 bases. The CDR3 is made up of 15 amino acids. Germline assignment: CDR1 MNHNS and CDR2 SASEGT. V dropped 6 bases and J dropped 4; count of bases not matched to a gene: 5. CDR3 DNA sequence: TGTGCCAGCAGGGATAGGACTAGCGGGAGGTACGAGCAGTACTTC. As protein: CASRDRTSGRYEQYF.

The genes are TRBV5-1 and TRBJ1-1; tentatively, D is TRBD1 (5 bases). This CDR3 spans 14 amino acids. Germline assignment: CDR1 SGHRS and CDR2 YFSETQ. The germline V and J ends were trimmed by 2 bases and 0 bases, with 8 bases remaining between them. CDR3 residues: CASSFSGMNTEAFF. DNA of the CDR3: TGCGCCAGCAGCTTCTCAGGGATGAACACTGAAGCTTTCTTT.

The chain carries TRBV14 and TRBJ1-1; D perhaps matches TRBD1 (5 bases). CDR3 length equals 13 residues. Germline CDR1 SGHDN, CDR2 FVKESK. V was trimmed by 6 bases and J by 3 bases, leaving 11 bases between them. CDR3 nucleotide sequence: TGTGCCAGCAGGGAGGGGAGATACACTGAAGCTTTCTTT. Translating it yields CASREGRYTEAFF.

The chain combines TRBV2 with TRBJ2-1; D gene uncertain. The CDR3 contains 15 residues. The V gene lost 1 base and the J gene lost 8 bases, with 15 bases spanning the gap. Germline V CDR1 and CDR2: SNHLY, FYNNEI. CDR3 in amino acids: CASSEGSLQRDEQFF. The CDR3 region has the DNA TGTGCCAGCAGTGAAGGCAGCCTGCAGCGCGATGAGCAGTTCTTC.

The chain combines TRBV4-1 with TRBJ1-5, with 7 bases lining up with TRBD1. The germline gives CDR1 MGHRA, CDR2 YSYEKL. CDR3 length: 16 residues. V shed 2 bases and J 1 base; nucleotides not matched to a gene: 5. CDR3 region: CASSQPGQKSNQPQHF. CDR3 nucleotides: TGCGCCAGCAGCCAACCGGGACAGAAAAGCAATCAGCCCCAGCATTTT.

V gene TRBV28 combines with J gene TRBJ2-7; 8 positions agree with TRBD2. There are 15 residues in the CDR3. V lost 2 bases and J lost 6; bases outside the gene matches: 9. The germline V gene encodes CDR1 MDHEN and CDR2 SYDVKM. The CDR3 protein is CASSLSSGAVFEQYF. In nucleotides, the CDR3 is TGTGCCAGCAGTTTAAGTAGCGGGGCTGTTTTCGAGCAGTACTTC.

V and J are TRBV7-9 and TRBJ1-1; D call uncertain. Germline CDR1 and CDR2: SEHNR and FQNEAQ (reference sequence). V dropped 2 bases and J dropped 5 bases, with 6 bases sitting between them. The CDR3 runs 12 residues. The CDR3 is CASSLTVTEAFF. CDR3 nucleotide sequence: TGTGCCAGCAGCTTAACAGTGACTGAAGCTTTCTTT.

This chain uses TRBV5-1 with TRBJ2-4, with D perhaps matching TRBD1 (6 bases). The CDR3 is 16 amino acids. Trimming shortened V by 4 bases and J by 0 bases, and 14 bases separated the two germline ends. Germline V gene sequence: CDR1 SGHRS, CDR2 YFSETQ. DNA for the CDR3: TGCGCCAGCAGCAACGGACAGACACTAGCCAAAAACATTCAGTACTTC. It specifies CASSNGQTLAKNIQYF.

The chain carries TRBV27 and TRBJ1-2; TRBD1 agrees at 7 bases. This CDR3 spans 15 amino acids. J gave up 4 bases and V 6 bases, and 11 bases lay outside the gene matches. Germline V gene sequence: CDR1 MNHEY, CDR2 SMNVEV (reference sequence). The CDR3 spells CASSLGQHNLYGYTF. DNA of the CDR3: TGTGCCAGCAGCCTGGGACAGCATAATCTCTATGGCTACACCTTC.